This T cell receptor (beta chain) was documented in a study of response to subunit inactivated influenza vaccine. This clonotype was seen a few times. CDR1 is SEHNR and CDR2 is FQNEAQ in the germline V gene (reference sequence). Losses at the gene ends were 5 bases for V and 4 bases for J; bases not matched to a gene: 9. The length of the CDR3 is 16 residues. TCRdb analysed the RT-PCR reads with MiXCR anew, one entry per CDR3 protein. The sample comprises 800,000 or so distinct CDR3 sequences, around 20% of which are singletons, and approximately 10% rests with the top ten. The source material was PBMCs from blood, sampled approximately 5 days after vaccination. The chain has TRBV7-9 and TRBJ2-2, with 8 bases fitting TRBD2. The clonotype comes from a man aged 45-65 years who received an inactivated influenza vaccine. CDR3 bases: TGTGCCAGCAGCATCCGAGCGGGAGTCGGCACCGGGGAGCTGTTTTTT. It yields the protein CASSIRAGVGTGELFF.